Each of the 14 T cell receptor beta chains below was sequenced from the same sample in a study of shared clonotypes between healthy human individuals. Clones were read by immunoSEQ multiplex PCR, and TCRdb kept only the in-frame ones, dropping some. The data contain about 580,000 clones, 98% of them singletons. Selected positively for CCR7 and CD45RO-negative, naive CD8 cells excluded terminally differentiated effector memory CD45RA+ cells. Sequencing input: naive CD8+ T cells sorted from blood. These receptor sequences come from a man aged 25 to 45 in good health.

The CDR3 DNA is TGTGCCAGCAGCGTAGATATCCAAGAGACCCAGTACTTC. Protein sequence: CASSVDIQETQYF. The chain uses TRBV9 and TRBJ2-5, with no clear D. The germline V gene has CDR1 SGDLS and CDR2 YYNGEE. V was trimmed by 0 bases and J by 1 base, leaving 4 bases between them. The CDR3 is made up of 13 amino acids.

CDR3 loop: CASSPRTSGRLSQYF. In nucleotides, the CDR3 is TGTGCCAGCAGCCCCCGGACTAGCGGGAGGTTGTCCCAGTACTTC. The chain links TRBV11-1 to TRBJ2-5, with 14 bases that match TRBD2. The CDR3 is 15 amino acids. After removal of 5 bases from V and 9 bases from J, the junction contained 8 bases not matched to a gene. Germline V lookup: CDR1 SGHAT, CDR2 FQDESV (reference sequence).

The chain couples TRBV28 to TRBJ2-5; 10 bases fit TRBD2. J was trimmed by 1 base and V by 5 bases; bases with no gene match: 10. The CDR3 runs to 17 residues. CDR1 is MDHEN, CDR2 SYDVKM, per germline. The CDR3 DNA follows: TGTGCCAGCAGTACGCTGATCGGACTAGCGGCCCAAGAGACCCAGTACTTC. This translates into CASSTLIGLAAQETQYF.

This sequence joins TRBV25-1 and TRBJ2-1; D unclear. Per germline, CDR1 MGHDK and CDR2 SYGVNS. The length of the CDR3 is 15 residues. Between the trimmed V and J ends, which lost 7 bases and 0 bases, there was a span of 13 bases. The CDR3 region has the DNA TGTGCCAGCACCGACGTGGAGAGCTCCTACAATGAGCAGTTCTTC. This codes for CASTDVESSYNEQFF.

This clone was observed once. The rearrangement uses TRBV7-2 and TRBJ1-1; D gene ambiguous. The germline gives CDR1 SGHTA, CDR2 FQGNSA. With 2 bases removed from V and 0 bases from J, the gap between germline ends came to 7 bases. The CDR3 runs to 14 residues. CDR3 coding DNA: TGTGCCAGCAGCTTAACCAAAATGAACACTGAAGCTTTCTTT. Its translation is CASSLTKMNTEAFF.

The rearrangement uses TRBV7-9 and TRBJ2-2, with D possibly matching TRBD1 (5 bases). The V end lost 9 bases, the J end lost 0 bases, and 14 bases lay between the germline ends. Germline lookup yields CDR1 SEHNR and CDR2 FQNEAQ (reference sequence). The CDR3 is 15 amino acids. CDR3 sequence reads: CARDGKGANTGELFF. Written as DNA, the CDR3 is TGTGCCAGGGACGGCAAAGGGGCGAACACCGGGGAGCTGTTTTTT.

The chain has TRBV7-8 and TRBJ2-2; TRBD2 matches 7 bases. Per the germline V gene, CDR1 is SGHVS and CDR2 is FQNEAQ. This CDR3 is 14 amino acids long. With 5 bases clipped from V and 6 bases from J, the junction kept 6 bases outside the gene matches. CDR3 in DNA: TGTGCCAGCAGCCTCGGGGCGGGGGCCGGGGAGCTGTTTTTT. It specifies CASSLGAGAGELFF.

CDR3 residues: CASSWEGLGYEQYF. The CDR3, as DNA: TGTGCCAGCAGCTGGGAGGGCCTGGGCTACGAGCAGTACTTC. This chain uses TRBV11-2 with TRBJ2-7; 7 bases agree with TRBD2. There are 14 residues in the CDR3. V was pared by 4 bases and J by 3 bases, with 6 bases of the junction left unmatched. Germline V gene sequence: CDR1 SGHAT, CDR2 FQNNGV.

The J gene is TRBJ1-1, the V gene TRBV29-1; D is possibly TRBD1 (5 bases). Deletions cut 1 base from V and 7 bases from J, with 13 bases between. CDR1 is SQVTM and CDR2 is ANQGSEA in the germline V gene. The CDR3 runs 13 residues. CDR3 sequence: CSVEVSGGREAFF. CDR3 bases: TGCAGCGTTGAAGTTTCGGGGGGTCGTGAAGCTTTCTTT.

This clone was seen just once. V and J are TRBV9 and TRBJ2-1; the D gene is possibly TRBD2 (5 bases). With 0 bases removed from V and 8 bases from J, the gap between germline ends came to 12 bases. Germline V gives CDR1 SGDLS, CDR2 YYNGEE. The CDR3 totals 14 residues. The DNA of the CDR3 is TGTGCCAGCAGCGTAGCGGGGTTCTCCCATGAGCAGTTCTTC. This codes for CASSVAGFSHEQFF.

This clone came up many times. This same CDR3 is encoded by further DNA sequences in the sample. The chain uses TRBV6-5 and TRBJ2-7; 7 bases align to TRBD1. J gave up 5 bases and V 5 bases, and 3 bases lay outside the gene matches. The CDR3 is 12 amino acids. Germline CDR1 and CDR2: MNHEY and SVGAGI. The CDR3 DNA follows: TGTGCCAGCAGTGAAGGGGGCCACGAGCAGTACTTC. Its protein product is CASSEGGHEQYF.

The CDR3 sequence: CASTGLTYEQYF. CDR3 coding DNA: TGTGCCAGCACCGGCTTAACCTACGAGCAGTACTTC. The genes are TRBV2 and TRBJ2-7, with no clear D. CDR3 length: 12 amino acids. From germline, CDR1 is SNHLY and CDR2 FYNNEI. V was trimmed by 7 bases and J by 2 bases, leaving 9 bases between them. Filled out from reference TRBV2 and TRBJ2-7, the complete variable domain reads EPEVTQTPSHQVTQMGQEVILRCVPISNHLYFYWYRQILGQKVEFLVSFYNNEISEKSEIFDDQFSVERPDGSNFTLKIRSTKLEDSAMYFCASTGLTYEQYFGPGTRLTVT.

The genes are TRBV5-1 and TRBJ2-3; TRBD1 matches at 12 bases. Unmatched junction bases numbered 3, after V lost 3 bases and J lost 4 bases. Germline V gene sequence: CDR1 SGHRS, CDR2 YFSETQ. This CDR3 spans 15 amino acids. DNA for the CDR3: TGCGCCAGCAGCTCCGGGACAGGGGGCGCAGATACGCAGTATTTT. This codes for CASSSGTGGADTQYF.

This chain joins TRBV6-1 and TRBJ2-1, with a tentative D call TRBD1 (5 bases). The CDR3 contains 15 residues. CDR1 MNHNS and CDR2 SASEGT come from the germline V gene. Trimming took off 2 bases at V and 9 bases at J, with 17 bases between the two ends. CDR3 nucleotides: TGTGCCAGCAGTGAATCTTGGGCAGGGTGGGGTGAGCAGTTCTTC. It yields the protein CASSESWAGWGEQFF.